A single sample is the source of the 24 T cell receptor beta chains below, sequenced in a study of blood T cells in healthy people across ages. PCR was performed a second time for roughly 6 to 12 cycles using a sample-barcoded 5' primer and a J-beta primer mix. TCRdb reprocessed the 5' RACE reads with MiXCR, giving one entry per CDR3 protein. The table includes 700,000 or so distinct CDR3 sequences, about 24% detected once. The specimen was blood. The receptors shown here come from a man between 65 and 85 years old in good health.

A few counts support this clonotype. The rearrangement joins TRBV28 to TRBJ2-7; no clear D gene. There are 15 residues in the CDR3. V gave up 5 bases and J gave up 4 bases, with 18 bases separating them. Germline-derived CDR1 and CDR2 are MDHEN and SYDVKM. As DNA, the CDR3 is TGTGCCAGCAGTCCCTCCGTGGCAGGCGTATACGAGCAGTACTTC. It is translated as CASSPSVAGVYEQYF. The full variable domain, in which reference TRBV28 and TRBJ2-7 provide the parts outside the CDR3, is DVKVTQSSRYLVKRTGEKVFLECVQDMDHENMFWYRQDPGLGLRLIYFSYDVKMKEKGDIPEGYSVSREKKERFSLILESASTNQTSMYLCASSPSVAGVYEQYFGPGTRLTVT.

This clonotype came up a few times. The chain carries TRBV3-1 and TRBJ2-4; D ambiguous. The V end was cut by 0 bases, the J end by 16 bases, with 10 bases between. CDR3 size: 11 residues. From germline, CDR1 is LGHDT and CDR2 YNNKEL (reference sequence). This CDR3 reads CASSQDSVPYF. Here the CDR3 DNA reads TGTGCCAGCAGCCAAGACTCCGTGCCCTACTTC. The complete variable domain, with remaining parts taken from reference TRBV3-1 and TRBJ2-4, reads DTAVSQTPKYLVTQMGNDKSIKCEQNLGHDTMYWYKQDSKKFLKIMFSYNNKELIINETVPNRFSPKSPDKAHLNLHINSLELGDSAVYFCASSQDSVPYFGAGTRLSVL.

The chain joins TRBV12-5 to TRBJ2-3; 7 bases map to TRBD1. With 7 bases clipped from V and 1 base from J, the junction kept 5 bases outside the gene matches. The CDR3 contains 14 residues. The germline V gene has CDR1 LGHNT and CDR2 FRNRAP. Written as DNA, the CDR3 is TGTGCTAGTGCCCTGCAGGGGGGCACAGATACGCAGTATTTT. It codes for CASALQGGTDTQYF. Complete variable domain (other parts from reference TRBV12-5 and TRBJ2-3): DARVTQTPRHKVTEMGQEVTMRCQPILGHNTVFWYRQTMMQGLELLAYFRNRAPLDDSGMPKDRFSAEMPDATLATLKIQPSEPRDSAVYFCASALQGGTDTQYFGPGTRLTVL.

Notes on this clonotype: The junction and the germline gene differ at one end; a read error may be behind it. V and J are TRBV20-1 and TRBJ1-4, with D tentatively TRBD1 (6 bases). This CDR3 is 15 amino acids long. Germline V gene sequence: CDR1 DFQATT, CDR2 SNEGSKA (reference sequence). CDR3 coding DNA: TGCAGTGCTAGAGATGGAAGGGGGGCTAAAGAAAAACTGTTTTTT. Amino acids: CSARDGRGAKEKLFF.

In this sample, this clonotype turned up a few times. The rearrangement uses TRBV5-6 and TRBJ2-4; 7 bases align to TRBD2. V dropped 2 bases and J dropped 6; count of bases not matched to a gene: 8. Per germline, CDR1 SGHDT and CDR2 YYEEEE. CDR3 size: 15 residues. The CDR3 reads CASSFQGGNGNIQYF. Here the CDR3 DNA reads TGTGCCAGCAGCTTCCAGGGAGGGAACGGAAACATTCAGTACTTC.

This chain connects TRBV7-9 to TRBJ2-3; 7 bases line up with TRBD2. CDR1 and CDR2 (germline): SEHNR, FQNEAQ (reference sequence). J lost 2 bases, V lost 5 bases, and 10 bases had no gene match. The CDR3 consists of 16 residues. The CDR3 reads CASSKTAGLNTDTQYF. Written as DNA, the CDR3 is TGTGCCAGCAGCAAGACAGCGGGACTAAACACAGATACGCAGTATTTT.

The sample holds a few counts of this clonotype. V gene TRBV29-1 combines with J gene TRBJ2-5, with 12 bases that match TRBD2. The J call may not be correct, given that the DNA end is closer to TRBJ2-1. The germline gives CDR1 SQVTM, CDR2 ANQGSEA. The CDR3 spans 17 residues. In DNA form, the CDR3 reads TGCAGCTCCCGCTACAAGGCACCGGGACTAGCGGGTTTGGAGCAGTTCTTC. It is translated as CSSRYKAPGLAGLEQFF.

V gene TRBV13 combines with J gene TRBJ2-4; D is undetermined. From germline, CDR1 is PRHDT and CDR2 FYEKMQ (reference sequence). V was pared by 1 base and J by 2 bases, with 12 bases between. The CDR3 sequence is 16 residues long. For the CDR3, the DNA is TGTGCCAGCAGCTTAGTATGGGGTTCGTCCAAAAACATTCAGTACTTC. It translates to CASSLVWGSSKNIQYF.

The gene calls are TRBV7-6 and TRBJ1-1; D uncertain. V gave up 4 bases and J gave up 4 bases, with 19 bases separating them. The CDR3 covers 16 residues. Germline assignment: CDR1 SGHVS and CDR2 FNYEAQ. The CDR3 protein is CASSSGGWRRITEAFF. The CDR3 DNA reads as TGTGCCAGCAGCTCCGGAGGGTGGCGGCGGATCACTGAAGCTTTCTTT.

This clonotype was detected many times. The chain employs TRBV9 and TRBJ2-5, with 7 bases fitting TRBD2. After removal of 3 bases from V and 4 bases from J, the junction contained 6 bases not matched to a gene. Germline values: CDR1 SGDLS, CDR2 YYNGEE. CDR3 length equals 14 residues. The CDR3 is CASSGGLHLETQYF. DNA of the CDR3: TGTGCCAGCAGCGGGGGACTACATTTAGAGACCCAGTACTTC.

This clonotype has ten or more counts. The rearrangement joins TRBV27 to TRBJ2-4; the D gene is possibly TRBD2 (6 bases). V lost 6 bases and J 1 base, leaving 7 bases between the germline ends. CDR3 length: 13 residues. The germline CDR1 and CDR2 sequences are MNHEY and SMNVEV (reference sequence). CDR3 protein: CASSRGAKNIQYF. In DNA, the CDR3 is TGTGCCAGCAGCCGGGGGGCCAAAAACATTCAGTACTTC.

This clonotype came up a few times. The V call is TRBV21-1, the J call TRBJ2-1; the DNA was not compared with TRBD2, the D call given in the table. TRBV21-1 is designated a pseudogene. The CDR3 covers 16 residues. The CDR3 is CASSTRTSGEYNEQFF. In DNA form, the CDR3 reads TGTGCCAGCAGCACCAGGACTAGCGGGGAATACAATGAGCAGTTCTTC.

This clonotype has more than one count but fewer than ten. The V call is TRBV5-1, the J call TRBJ1-1; D might be TRBD1 (5 bases). CDR1 SGHRS and CDR2 YFSETQ come from the germline V gene. Trimming pared 4 bases from V and 3 bases from J, leaving 16 bases between. This CDR3 is built from 15 residues. DNA of the CDR3: TGCGCCAGCAGCGACGGCCGCGGGGGGTACACTGAAGCTTTCTTT. It encodes CASSDGRGGYTEAFF.

V is TRBV7-2 and J is TRBJ1-2, with D uncertain. The CDR3 sequence is 14 residues long. Germline CDR1 reads SGHTA; CDR2 reads FQGNSA. V lost 5 bases and J lost 4, with 14 bases in between. The CDR3 spells CASSPSRVVYGYTF. CDR3 coding DNA: TGTGCCAGCAGCCCGAGTAGAGTGGTCTATGGCTACACCTTC.

There are a few counts of this clonotype. This chain uses TRBV24-1 with TRBJ2-1; 13 bases are a match to TRBD2. Germline V gene lookup returns CDR1 KGHDR and CDR2 SFDVKD. There are 16 residues in the CDR3. With V trimmed by 4 bases and J by 9 bases, 8 bases remained unmatched. CDR3 DNA: TGTGCCACCAGTGACGGCGGACTAGCGGGAGCGTTTGAGCAGTTCTTC. Translating it yields CATSDGGLAGAFEQFF.

The chain has TRBV29-1 and TRBJ1-4; 7 bases agree with TRBD1. The CDR3 totals 11 residues. J was trimmed by 7 bases and V by 8 bases; bases with no gene match: 4. The V gene's germline CDR1 is SQVTM and CDR2 ANQGSEA. In DNA, the CDR3 is TGCAGCCAGCAGGGGGGTGAAAAACTGTTTTTT. Amino acids: CSQQGGEKLFF.

The chain recombines TRBV9 with TRBJ1-2; no definite D call. V was shortened by 0 bases and J by 8 bases, with 5 bases between the two germline ends. Germline CDR1 reads SGDLS; CDR2 reads YYNGEE. The length of the CDR3 is 11 residues. The chain's CDR3 is CASSVVGGYTF. In DNA form, the CDR3 reads TGTGCCAGCAGCGTAGTTGGAGGCTACACCTTC. Together with reference TRBV9 and TRBJ1-2, the CDR3 gives the full variable domain: DSGVTQTPKHLITATGQRVTLRCSPRSGDLSVYWYQQSLDQGLQFLIQYYNGEERAKGNILERFSAQQFPDLHSELNLSSLELGDSALYFCASSVVGGYTFGSGTRLTVV.

This clonotype has a count of ten or more. The chain carries TRBV20-1 and TRBJ1-3, with D hard to call. The CDR3 runs 11 residues. V gave up 0 bases and J gave up 4 bases, with 1 base separating them. CDR1 DFQATT and CDR2 SNEGSKA come from the germline V gene (reference sequence). Here the CDR3 reads CSARDGNTIYF. In DNA, the CDR3 is TGCAGTGCTAGAGACGGAAACACCATATATTTT.

This chain uses TRBV12-3 or TRBV12-4 with TRBJ2-5, with TRBD2 as a possible D gene (6 bases). The end of the DNA fits TRBJ2-1 better, so the J call may be wrong. This CDR3 is 17 amino acids long. CDR3 nucleotide sequence: TGTGCCAGCAGTCCCGGGATGGGAAGCGGGCCTTACAATGAGCAGTTCTTC. This codes for CASSPGMGSGPYNEQFF.

The rearrangement joins TRBV7-3 to TRBJ2-1; no definite D call. This CDR3 region has 14 residues. Trimming removed 7 bases at V and 2 bases at J, with 12 bases between. CDR1 SGHTA and CDR2 FQGTGA come from the germline V gene. The CDR3 here is CASKLGNTYNEQFF. CDR3 nucleotides: TGTGCCAGCAAATTGGGGAATACCTACAATGAGCAGTTCTTC.

The chain is built from TRBV14 and TRBJ1-4; no firm D call. CDR1 SGHDN and CDR2 FVKESK come from the germline V gene. CDR3 length equals 15 residues. Trimming left V 1 base short and J 7 bases short, with 13 bases between. In DNA, the CDR3 is TGTGCCAGCAGCCAAGTAGGACCGTGGGCTGAAAAACTGTTTTTT. Translating it yields CASSQVGPWAEKLFF.

This clonotype was found many times. The chain carries TRBV10-1 and TRBJ1-6; D might be TRBD1 (5 bases). Germline V gene data show CDR1 as WNHNN and CDR2 as SYGVQD (reference sequence). The CDR3 is 13 amino acids. Trimming pared 4 bases from V and 7 bases from J, leaving 8 bases between. The CDR3 coding sequence is TGCGCCAGCAGTGTTGACAGAAATTCACCCCTCCACTTT. As protein: CASSVDRNSPLHF.

A note on this clonotype: The junction departs from germline at one end; a sequencing error may be responsible. The chain recombines TRBV7-8 with TRBJ2-1; 14 nucleotides match TRBD2. Per the germline V gene, CDR1 is SGHVS and CDR2 is FQNEAQ. This CDR3 region has 15 residues. CDR3 region: CASSLMGLAGDGQFF. DNA of the CDR3: TGCGCCAGTAGCTTAATGGGACTAGCGGGAGATGGGCAGTTCTTC.

The V gene is TRBV20-1, the J gene TRBJ2-4, with TRBD2 identical over 7 bases. This CDR3 comprises 13 residues. Trimming removed 3 bases from V and 3 bases from J; junction bases left unmatched: 2. From germline, CDR1 is DFQATT and CDR2 SNEGSKA (reference sequence). The CDR3 DNA reads as TGCAGTGCTAGGGCTAGCGGCAAAAACATTCAGTACTTC. Translation: CSARASGKNIQYF.